Included here is one T cell receptor beta chain sequence, with context. Sequenced by immunoSEQ multiplex PCR; TCRdb stores in-frame clones only, minus some. The data hold under 80,000 clones, with 85% to 90% observed a single time. The sample originates from a study of blood T cell repertoires in COVID-19. Study in general: Sites across the United States, Italy and Spain contributed samples from acute and convalescent COVID-19.

Per the germline V gene, CDR1 is MNHEY and CDR2 is SVGAGI. V lost 6 bases, J lost 6 bases, and 9 bases lay in between. CDR3 length: 12 amino acids. Sample: peripheral blood. The chain couples TRBV6-5 to TRBJ1-5, with D perhaps TRBD1 (6 bases). This sequence was found in a human donor in a cohort sampled during active COVID-19. The CDR3 nucleotides are TGTGCCAGCAGAAAGGGGGTTCAGCCCCAGCATTTT. This encodes CASRKGVQPQHF.